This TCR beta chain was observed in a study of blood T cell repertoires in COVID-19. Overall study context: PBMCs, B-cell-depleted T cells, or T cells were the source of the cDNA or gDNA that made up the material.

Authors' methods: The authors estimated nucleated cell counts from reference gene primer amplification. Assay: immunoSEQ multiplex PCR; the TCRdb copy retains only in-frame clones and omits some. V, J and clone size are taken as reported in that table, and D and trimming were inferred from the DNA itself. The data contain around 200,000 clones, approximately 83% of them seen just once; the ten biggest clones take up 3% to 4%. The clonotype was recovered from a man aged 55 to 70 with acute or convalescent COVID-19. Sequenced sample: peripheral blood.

The CDR3, as DNA: TGCGCCAGCAGCGCCGCGGCCGGGTTTAATGAAAAACTGTTTTTT. Protein: CASSAAAGFNEKLFF. The rearrangement joins TRBV5-1 to TRBJ1-4, with D uncertain. V was cut by 4 bases and J by 4 bases, with 14 bases left in between. Germline loops: CDR1 SGHRS, CDR2 YFSETQ. This CDR3 has 15 residues.